These 18 T cell receptor beta chains were sequenced from one sample in a study of blood T cell repertoires in COVID-19. Data came from immunoSEQ multiplex PCR; TCRdb stores just in-frame clones and leaves some out. This table holds about 400,000 clones, roughly 88% found once. The sequencing input was PBMCs or T cells enriched from blood (not recorded which). The receptors come from a woman in her forties with acute COVID-19.

CDR3 sequence reads: CSVEVLARRGGEQYF. The CDR3 DNA reads as TGCAGCGTTGAAGTCTTAGCCCGGAGGGGGGGTGAGCAGTACTTC. This chain joins TRBV29-1 and TRBJ2-7, with D possibly being TRBD2 (7 bases). The V gene lost 1 base and the J gene lost 7 bases, with 20 bases spanning the gap. Germline V gene data show CDR1 as SQVTM and CDR2 as ANQGSEA. The CDR3 covers 15 residues.

The chain combines TRBV2 with TRBJ1-1; 8 bases match TRBD1. J was trimmed by 4 bases and V by 7 bases; bases with no gene match: 8. The CDR3 totals 14 residues. Germline lookup yields CDR1 SNHLY and CDR2 FYNNEI. In DNA form, the CDR3 reads TGTGCCAGCACCTTGGACAGGGTCGGCACTGAAGCTTTCTTT. This codes for CASTLDRVGTEAFF.

This clone was counted once. This chain connects TRBV3-1 (or the pseudogene TRBV3-2) to TRBJ2-5, with 8 positions matching TRBD2. Per germline, CDR1 LGHDT and CDR2 YNNKEL (reference sequence). This CDR3 has 19 amino acids. Trimming at V came to 1 base and at J to 3 bases, leaving 16 bases not matched to a gene. The CDR3 coding sequence is TGTGCCAGCAGCCAAGCGGTATCTGCGGGGGGAGGTGAGAAAGAGACCCAGTACTTC. Its protein product is CASSQAVSAGGGEKETQYF.

The CDR3 DNA sequence: TGTGCCAGCAGCTTAGGACCAGGGTCTGGGAACACTGAAGCTTTCTTT. This sequence encodes CASSLGPGSGNTEAFF. The gene calls are TRBV11-2 and TRBJ1-1; D perhaps matches TRBD1 (5 bases). The CDR3 is 16 amino acids. The V gene lost 1 base and the J gene lost 1 base, with 13 bases spanning the gap. The germline CDR1 and CDR2 sequences are SGHAT and FQNNGV.

The V gene is TRBV18, the J gene TRBJ1-5; 8 bases are a match to TRBD1. The CDR3 totals 14 residues. Looked up from germline, CDR1 is KGHSH and CDR2 is LQKENI. V was clipped by 4 bases and J by 5 bases; unmatched bases: 4. DNA of the CDR3: TGTGCCAGCTCACTGACAGGGGCGGATCAGCCCCAGCATTTT. Its protein is CASSLTGADQPQHF.

This sequence joins TRBV19 and TRBJ1-2; D not certain. The V end lost 5 bases, the J end lost 4 bases, and 14 bases lay between the germline ends. Germline assignment: CDR1 LNHDA and CDR2 SQIVND (reference sequence). This CDR3 comprises 14 residues. In DNA form, the CDR3 reads TGTGCCAGTAGTCGTGGCGGTTCTGCCTATGGCTACACCTTC. This gives the protein CASSRGGSAYGYTF.

The chain uses TRBV5-1 and TRBJ2-1; 8 nucleotides line up with TRBD2. The CDR3 is 15 amino acids. Germline values: CDR1 SGHRS, CDR2 YFSETQ. V shed 0 bases, J shed 4 bases, and the junction held 3 bases outside the gene matches. The CDR3 here is CASSLAGLGYNEQFF. CDR3 in DNA: TGCGCCAGCAGCTTGGCGGGACTAGGATACAATGAGCAGTTCTTC. Looking up the rest from reference TRBV5-1 and TRBJ2-1 gives the full variable domain: KAGVTQTPRYLIKTRGQQVTLSCSPISGHRSVSWYQQTPGQGLQFLFEYFSETQRNKGNFPGRFSGRQFSNSRSEMNVSTLELGDSALYLCASSLAGLGYNEQFFGPGTRLTVL.

In this sample, this clone turned up a few times. J is TRBJ2-3 and V is TRBV7-9; TRBD2 is a possible D gene (6 bases). V shed 1 base and J shed 3 bases, with 8 bases lying between them. In germline, CDR1 is SEHNR, CDR2 FQNEAQ (reference sequence). This CDR3 contains 14 residues. The CDR3 bases are TGTGCCAGCAGCTTAGGTGCGGGGACAGATACGCAGTATTTT. Translation gives CASSLGAGTDTQYF. The variable domain in full, completed from reference TRBV7-9 and TRBJ2-3, reads DTGVSQNPRHKITKRGQNVTFRCDPISEHNRLYWYRQTLGQGPEFLTYFQNEAQLEKSRLLSDRFSAERPKGSFSTLEIQRTEQGDSAMYLCASSLGAGTDTQYFGPGTRLTVL.

Only a few counts were recorded for this clone. The CDR3 bases are TGCAGCGTTGAATTAGGCGGGGGCTCCTACGAGCAGTACTTC. The encoded protein is CSVELGGGSYEQYF. J is TRBJ2-7 and V is TRBV29-1; TRBD2 agrees at 7 bases. The CDR3 spans 14 residues. The ends lost 2 bases at V and 0 bases at J; junction bases unmatched: 4. Looked up from germline, CDR1 is SQVTM and CDR2 is ANQGSEA.

This rearrangement joins TRBV3-1 (or the pseudogene TRBV3-2) to TRBJ1-4; D is uncertain. V lost 6 bases to trimming and J lost 4 bases, with 9 bases between them. Germline values: CDR1 LGHDT, CDR2 YNNKEL (reference sequence). The CDR3 has 13 residues. CDR3 DNA sequence: TGTGCCAGCAGTATAAGAGTTAATGAAAAACTGTTTTTT. Its translation: CASSIRVNEKLFF.

In regard to this clone: One junction end does not reproduce the germline sequence, and a read error may be involved. The chain carries TRBV14 and TRBJ2-1; 10 positions match TRBD2. The germline V gene has CDR1 SGHDN and CDR2 FVKESK. The CDR3 is made up of 18 amino acids. The CDR3 nucleotides are TGTGCCAGCAGCCCACCTCCTGAGAGCGGGGGGGCCTATAATGAGCAGTTCTTC. This encodes CASSPPPESGGAYNEQFF.

This chain connects TRBV24-1 to TRBJ1-4; 7 bases align to TRBD1. This CDR3 has 14 amino acids. Per germline, CDR1 KGHDR and CDR2 SFDVKD. The V segment lost 5 bases and the J segment 8 bases; nucleotides outside the gene matches: 7. The CDR3 DNA is TGTGCCACCAGTGGGAGGGGGACAGAAGAAAAACTGTTTTTT. Its protein product is CATSGRGTEEKLFF.

V gene TRBV13 combines with J gene TRBJ1-2; the D is unclear. CDR1 and CDR2 (germline): PRHDT, FYEKMQ (reference sequence). CDR3 length: 13 amino acids. Trimming removed 1 base at V and 4 bases at J, with 7 bases between. The CDR3 DNA sequence: TGTGCCAGCAGCTTAGAACAATCCTATGGCTACACCTTC. Amino acid sequence: CASSLEQSYGYTF. The variable domain in full, completed from reference TRBV13 and TRBJ1-2, reads AAGVIQSPRHLIKEKRETATLKCYPIPRHDTVYWYQQGPGQDPQFLISFYEKMQSDKGSIPDRFSAQQFSDYHSELNMSSLELGDSALYFCASSLEQSYGYTFGSGTRLTVV.

The chain links TRBV3-1 (or the pseudogene TRBV3-2) to TRBJ2-7; TRBD2 aligns across 7 bases. This CDR3 is 14 amino acids long. CDR1 LGHDT and CDR2 YNNKEL come from the germline V gene (reference sequence). The junction had 9 bases not matched to a gene; V was cut back by 4 bases and J by 6 bases. The CDR3 DNA reads TGTGCCAGCAGCCCGCGAGGGGCGGGAGCCGAGCAGTACTTC. Protein sequence: CASSPRGAGAEQYF.

The chain joins TRBV18 to TRBJ2-1; 11 bases agree with TRBD2. Germline loops: CDR1 KGHSH, CDR2 LQKENI. The CDR3 extends over 16 amino acids. V was pared by 3 bases and J by 7 bases, with 8 bases of the junction left unmatched. The CDR3 loop is CASSPGASGGTNEQFF. In nucleotides, the CDR3 is TGTGCCAGCTCACCGGGGGCTAGCGGGGGGACAAATGAGCAGTTCTTC.

V is TRBV7-2 and J is TRBJ1-4, with D uncertain. Germline CDR1 reads SGHTA; CDR2 reads FQGNSA. The CDR3 has 13 residues. V shed 4 bases and J shed 5 bases, with 8 bases lying between them. The CDR3 region has the DNA TGTGCCAGCAGCTCCCGAGCCAATGAAAAACTGTTTTTT. It translates to CASSSRANEKLFF.

J is TRBJ1-1 and V is TRBV3-1 (or the pseudogene TRBV3-2); tentatively, D is TRBD1 (6 bases). The CDR3 runs 15 residues. Trimming pared 0 bases from V and 5 bases from J, leaving 13 bases between. Germline CDR1 and CDR2: LGHDT and YNNKEL (reference sequence). DNA of the CDR3: TGTGCCAGCAGCCAAGAGGGGGGGCCTGGGACTGAAGCTTTCTTT. Translated, it gives CASSQEGGPGTEAFF.

This clone was counted a single time. This chain connects TRBV5-1 to TRBJ1-3, with 8 bases aligning to TRBD1. The CDR3 loop spans 15 amino acids. Germline CDR1 reads SGHRS; CDR2 reads YFSETQ. The ends lost 5 bases at V and 4 bases at J; junction bases unmatched: 8. CDR3 nucleotide sequence: TGCGCCAGCAGTCTCGGACAGGGAATGGGAAACACCATATATTTT. Protein: CASSLGQGMGNTIYF.